By its share, the clone carrying this T cell receptor (beta chain) is medium-sized (0.01 to 0.1%). V was cut by 7 bases and J by 3 bases, with 18 bases left in between. Germline loops: CDR1 MNHNS, CDR2 SASEGT. This CDR3 is 16 amino acids long. The sample comes from a study of tumor-infiltrating lymphocytes in oesophageal squamous cell carcinoma. In TCRdb, the PCR reads were re-called with MiXCR into one record per CDR3 protein. This table has roughly 20,000 distinct CDR3 sequences, 40% to 55% appearing once. The J gene is TRBJ2-2, the V gene TRBV6-1; possibly TRBD1 or TRBD2 for D (5 bases each). Sequenced: esophageal tumor tissue. This TCR derives from a male donor with esophageal squamous cell carcinoma. The CDR3, as DNA: TGTGCCAGCAAGGGACGCGGGCTCGACGACACCGGGGAGCTGTTTTTT. Translation: CASKGRGLDDTGELFF.